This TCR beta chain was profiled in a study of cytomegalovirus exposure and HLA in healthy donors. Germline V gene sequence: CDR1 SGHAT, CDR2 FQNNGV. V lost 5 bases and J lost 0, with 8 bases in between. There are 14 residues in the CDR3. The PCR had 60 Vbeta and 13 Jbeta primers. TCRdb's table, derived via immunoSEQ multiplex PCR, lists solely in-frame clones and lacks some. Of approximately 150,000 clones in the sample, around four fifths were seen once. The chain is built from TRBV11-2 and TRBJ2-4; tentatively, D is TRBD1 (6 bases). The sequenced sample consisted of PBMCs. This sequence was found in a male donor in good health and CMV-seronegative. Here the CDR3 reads CASSGQIAKNIQYF. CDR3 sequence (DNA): TGTGCCAGCAGCGGACAGATAGCCAAAAACATTCAGTACTTC.